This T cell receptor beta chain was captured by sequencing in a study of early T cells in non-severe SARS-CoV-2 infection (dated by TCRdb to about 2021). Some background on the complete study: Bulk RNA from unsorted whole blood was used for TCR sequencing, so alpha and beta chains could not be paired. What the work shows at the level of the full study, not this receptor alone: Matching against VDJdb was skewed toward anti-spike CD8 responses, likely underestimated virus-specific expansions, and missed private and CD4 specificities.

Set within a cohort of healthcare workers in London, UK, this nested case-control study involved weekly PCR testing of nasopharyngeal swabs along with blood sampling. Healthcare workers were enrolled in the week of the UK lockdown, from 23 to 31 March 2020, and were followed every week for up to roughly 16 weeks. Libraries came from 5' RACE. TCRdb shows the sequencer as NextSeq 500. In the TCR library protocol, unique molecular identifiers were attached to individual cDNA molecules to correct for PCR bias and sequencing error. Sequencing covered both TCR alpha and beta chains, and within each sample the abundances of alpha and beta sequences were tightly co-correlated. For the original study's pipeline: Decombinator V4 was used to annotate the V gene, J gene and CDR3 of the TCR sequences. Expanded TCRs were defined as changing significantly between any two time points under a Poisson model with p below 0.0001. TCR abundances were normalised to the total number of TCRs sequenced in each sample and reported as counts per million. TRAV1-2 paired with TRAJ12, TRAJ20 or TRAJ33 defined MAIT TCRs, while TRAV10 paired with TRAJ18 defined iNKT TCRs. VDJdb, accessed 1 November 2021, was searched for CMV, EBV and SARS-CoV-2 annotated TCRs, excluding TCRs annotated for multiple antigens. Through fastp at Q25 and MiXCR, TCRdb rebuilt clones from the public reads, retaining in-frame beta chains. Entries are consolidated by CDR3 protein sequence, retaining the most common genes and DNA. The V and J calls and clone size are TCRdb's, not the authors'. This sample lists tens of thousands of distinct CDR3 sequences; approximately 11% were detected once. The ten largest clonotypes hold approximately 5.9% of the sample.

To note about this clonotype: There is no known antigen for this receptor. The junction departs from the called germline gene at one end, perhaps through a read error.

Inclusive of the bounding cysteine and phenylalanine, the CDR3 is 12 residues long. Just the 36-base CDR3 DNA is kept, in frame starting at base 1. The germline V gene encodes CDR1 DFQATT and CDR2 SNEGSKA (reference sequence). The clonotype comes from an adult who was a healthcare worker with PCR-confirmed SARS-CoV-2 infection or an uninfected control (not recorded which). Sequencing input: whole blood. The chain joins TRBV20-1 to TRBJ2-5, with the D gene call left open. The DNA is TGCAGTGCTGGAGACCGGGCTGAGACCCAGTACTTC. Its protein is CSAGDRAETQYF.